This T cell receptor (beta chain) comes out of a study of blood T cell repertoires in COVID-19. In the study overall: The origin of the acute and convalescent COVID-19 samples was the United States, Italy and Spain. T cells, B-cell-depleted T cells, or PBMCs provided the cDNA or gDNA that served as material.

In the authors' workflow: Nucleated cell number was recorded as an estimate derived from reference gene primer amplification. Generated by immunoSEQ multiplex PCR, the TCRdb table keeps only in-frame clones and is missing some. The V and J calls and clone size are taken from that table; D and trimming were inferred from the DNA. The table shows over 200,000 clones, with about 85% occurring only once. The CDR3 sequence is 13 residues long. Germline V gene data show CDR1 as MNHEY and CDR2 as SVGEGT. V gave up 6 bases and J gave up 10 bases, with 16 bases separating them. V usage is TRBV6-2 or TRBV6-3 and J usage is TRBJ2-1; D possibly corresponds to TRBD1 (6 bases). The clonotype originates from a man aged 55 to 70 who had recovered from COVID-19. The sample consisted of peripheral blood. The CDR3 DNA sequence: TGTGCCAGCAGCGCAGGGACATCTGGGGAGCAGTTCTTC. Translated, it gives CASSAGTSGEQFF.